Only a few counts were recorded for the clone carrying this TCR beta chain. The sample belongs to a study of blood T cells in healthy people across ages. A second PCR of about 7 to 12 cycles used a sample-barcoded 5' primer and a J-beta primer mix. Each CDR3 protein is one row after TCRdb ran MiXCR on the 5' RACE reads. The data contain around 500,000 distinct CDR3 sequences, around 27% of them singletons. Researchers report isolating at least 6.5 million PBMCs per sample. With 7 bases clipped from V and 5 bases from J, the junction kept 11 bases outside the gene matches. Germline values: CDR1 SQVTM, CDR2 ANQGSEA. This CDR3 spans 13 amino acids. The data also belong to a second study, concerning T cells of mothers and their children. That report adds: M1S, a second-PCR primer, added sample barcodes and 2-4 random nucleotides.

The J gene is TRBJ2-7, the V gene TRBV29-1; 7 bases are a match to TRBD2. The receptor was derived from a boy aged 2 to 10 in good health. Sample: blood. CDR3 nucleotides: TGCAGCGCCGCGACCGGGGACTACCACGAGCAGTACTTC. Translation gives CSAATGDYHEQYF.